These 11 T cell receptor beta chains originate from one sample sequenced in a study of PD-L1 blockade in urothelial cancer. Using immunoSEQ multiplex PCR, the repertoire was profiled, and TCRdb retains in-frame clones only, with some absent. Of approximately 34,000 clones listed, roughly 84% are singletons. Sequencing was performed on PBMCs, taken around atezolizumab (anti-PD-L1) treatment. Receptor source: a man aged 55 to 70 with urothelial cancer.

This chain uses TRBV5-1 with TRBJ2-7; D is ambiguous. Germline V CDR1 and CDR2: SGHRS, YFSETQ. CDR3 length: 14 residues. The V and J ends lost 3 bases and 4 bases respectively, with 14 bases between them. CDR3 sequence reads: CASSSVPPSYEQYF. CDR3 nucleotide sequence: TGCGCCAGCAGCTCGGTCCCCCCATCTTACGAGCAGTACTTC. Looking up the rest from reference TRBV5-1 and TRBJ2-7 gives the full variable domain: KAGVTQTPRYLIKTRGQQVTLSCSPISGHRSVSWYQQTPGQGLQFLFEYFSETQRNKGNFPGRFSGRQFSNSRSEMNVSTLELGDSALYLCASSSVPPSYEQYFGPGTRLTVT.

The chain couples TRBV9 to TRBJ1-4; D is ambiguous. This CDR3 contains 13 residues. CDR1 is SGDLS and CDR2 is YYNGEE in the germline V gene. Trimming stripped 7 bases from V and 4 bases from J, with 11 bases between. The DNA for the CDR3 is TGTGCCAGCCAGCGGCGAGATAATGAAAAACTGTTTTTT. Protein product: CASQRRDNEKLFF.

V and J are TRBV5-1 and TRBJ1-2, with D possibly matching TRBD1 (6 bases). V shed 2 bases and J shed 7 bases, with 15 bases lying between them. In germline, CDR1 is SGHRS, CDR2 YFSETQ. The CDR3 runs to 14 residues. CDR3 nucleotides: TGCGCCAGCAGCTTACAGGGCTTAGAGGGTGGCTACACCTTC. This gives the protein CASSLQGLEGGYTF.

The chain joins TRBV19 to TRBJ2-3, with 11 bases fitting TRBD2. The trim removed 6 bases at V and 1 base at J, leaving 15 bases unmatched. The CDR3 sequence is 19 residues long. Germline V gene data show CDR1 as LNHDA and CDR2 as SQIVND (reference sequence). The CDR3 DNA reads TGTGCCAGTAGCCGCCGCACTCGGGCACTAGCGGGAGGCACAGATACGCAGTATTTT. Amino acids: CASSRRTRALAGGTDTQYF. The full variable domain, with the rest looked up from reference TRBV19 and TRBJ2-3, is DGGITQSPKYLFRKEGQNVTLSCEQNLNHDAMYWYRQDPGQGLRLIYYSQIVNDFQKGDIAEGYSVSREKKESFPLTVTSAQKNPTAFYLCASSRRTRALAGGTDTQYFGPGTRLTVL.

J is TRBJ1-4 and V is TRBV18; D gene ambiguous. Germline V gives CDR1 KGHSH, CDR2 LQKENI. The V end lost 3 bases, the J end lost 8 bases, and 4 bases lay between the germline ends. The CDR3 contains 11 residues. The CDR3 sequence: CASSPEEKLFF. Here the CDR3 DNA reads TGTGCCAGCTCACCCGAGGAAAAACTGTTTTTT. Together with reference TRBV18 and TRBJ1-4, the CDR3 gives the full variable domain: NAGVMQNPRHLVRRRGQEARLRCSPMKGHSHVYWYRQLPEEGLKFMVYLQKENIIDESGMPKERFSAEFPKEGPSILRIQQVVRGDSAAYFCASSPEEKLFFGSGTQLSVL.

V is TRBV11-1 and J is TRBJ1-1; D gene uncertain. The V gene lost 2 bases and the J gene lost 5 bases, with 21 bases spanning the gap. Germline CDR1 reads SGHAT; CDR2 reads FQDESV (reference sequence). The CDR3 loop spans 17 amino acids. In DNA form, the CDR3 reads TGTGCCAGCAGCTTATACTCTGCCGCAGGCAGGAAGACTGAAGCTTTCTTT. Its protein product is CASSLYSAAGRKTEAFF.

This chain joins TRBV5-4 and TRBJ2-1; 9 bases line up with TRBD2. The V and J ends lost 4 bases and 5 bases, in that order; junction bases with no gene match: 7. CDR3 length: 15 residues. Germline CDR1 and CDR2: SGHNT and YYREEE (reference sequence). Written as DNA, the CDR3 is TGTGCCAGCAGCGACCAGCGGGGGGCCAACAATGAGCAGTTCTTC. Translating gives CASSDQRGANNEQFF.

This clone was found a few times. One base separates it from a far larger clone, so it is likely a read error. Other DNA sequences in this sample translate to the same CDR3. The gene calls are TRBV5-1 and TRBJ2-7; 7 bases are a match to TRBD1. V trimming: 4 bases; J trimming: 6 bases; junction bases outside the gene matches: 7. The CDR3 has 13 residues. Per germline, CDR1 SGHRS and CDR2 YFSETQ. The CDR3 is CASSQRTGREQYF. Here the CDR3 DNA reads TGCGCCAGCAGCCAACGGACAGGCCGCGAGCAGTACTTC.

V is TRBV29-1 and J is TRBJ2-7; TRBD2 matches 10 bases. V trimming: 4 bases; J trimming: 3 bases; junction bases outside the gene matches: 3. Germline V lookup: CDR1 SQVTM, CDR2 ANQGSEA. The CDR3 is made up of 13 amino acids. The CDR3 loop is CSVVAGGLYEQYF. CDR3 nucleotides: TGCAGCGTTGTAGCGGGGGGCCTCTACGAGCAGTACTTC.

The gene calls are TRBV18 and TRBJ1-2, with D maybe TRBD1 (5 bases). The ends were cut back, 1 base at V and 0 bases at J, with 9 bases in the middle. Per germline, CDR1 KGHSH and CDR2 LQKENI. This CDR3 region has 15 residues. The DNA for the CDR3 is TGTGCCAGCTCACCACAGGGGCCCCCTAACTATGGCTACACCTTC. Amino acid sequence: CASSPQGPPNYGYTF.

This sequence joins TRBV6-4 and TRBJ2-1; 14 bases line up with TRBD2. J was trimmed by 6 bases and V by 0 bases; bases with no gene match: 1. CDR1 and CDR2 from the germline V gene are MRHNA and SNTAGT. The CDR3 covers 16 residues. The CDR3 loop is CASSDSTSGGANEQFF. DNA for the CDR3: TGTGCCAGCAGTGACTCGACTAGCGGGGGGGCCAATGAGCAGTTCTTC.